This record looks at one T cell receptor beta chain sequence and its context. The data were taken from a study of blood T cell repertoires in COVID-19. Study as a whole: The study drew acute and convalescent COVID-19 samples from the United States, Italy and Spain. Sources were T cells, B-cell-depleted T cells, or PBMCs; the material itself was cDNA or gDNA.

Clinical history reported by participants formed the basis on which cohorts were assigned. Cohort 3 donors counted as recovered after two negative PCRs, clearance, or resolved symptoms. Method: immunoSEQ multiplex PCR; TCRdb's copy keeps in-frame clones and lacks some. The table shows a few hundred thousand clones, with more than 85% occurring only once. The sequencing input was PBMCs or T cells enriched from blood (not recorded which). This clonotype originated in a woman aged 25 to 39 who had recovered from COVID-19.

The CDR3 coding sequence is TGTGCCAGCAGTCAAACAGGGGGCTCCGGGGAGCTGTTTTTT. Protein: CASSQTGGSGELFF. This chain joins TRBV28 and TRBJ2-2, with 9 positions matching TRBD1. With 5 bases clipped from V and 6 bases from J, the junction kept 4 bases outside the gene matches. The CDR3 extends over 14 amino acids. The germline CDR1 and CDR2 sequences are MDHEN and SYDVKM.